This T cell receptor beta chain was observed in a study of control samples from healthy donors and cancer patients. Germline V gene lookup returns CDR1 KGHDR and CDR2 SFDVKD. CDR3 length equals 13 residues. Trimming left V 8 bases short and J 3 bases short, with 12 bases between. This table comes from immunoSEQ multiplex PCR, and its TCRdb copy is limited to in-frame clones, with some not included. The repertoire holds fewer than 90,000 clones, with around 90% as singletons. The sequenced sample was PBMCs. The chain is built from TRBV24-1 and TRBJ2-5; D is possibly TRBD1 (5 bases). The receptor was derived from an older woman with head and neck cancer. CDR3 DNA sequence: TGTGCCACCAAGTCAGGGCAAGAAGAGACCCAGTACTTC. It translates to CATKSGQEETQYF.